The 27 T cell receptor beta chains below all came from one sample that was sequenced in a study of OX40 agonist ivuxolimab in advanced cancers. Assay: immunoSEQ multiplex PCR; the TCRdb copy retains only in-frame clones and omits some. The table shows 55,000 to 65,000 clones, with nearly 90% occurring only once. The input for sequencing was CD4+ or CD8+ T cells sorted from blood, taken in a trial of the OX40 agonist ivuxolimab. Receptor source: an adult with an advanced solid tumor such as melanoma, head and neck, liver or kidney cancer.

The chain joins TRBV6-1 to TRBJ1-6, with a weak D call TRBD1 (5 bases). Deletions cut 3 bases from V and 5 bases from J, with 11 bases between. Germline V CDR1 and CDR2: MNHNS, SASEGT. The CDR3 is made up of 15 amino acids. The CDR3 spells CASSDTGANNSPLHF. The CDR3 DNA reads TGTGCCAGCAGTGACACAGGAGCCAATAATTCACCCCTCCACTTT.

The CDR3 loop reads CASSPPRDRGPNQPQHF. CDR3 nucleotide sequence: TGTGCCAGTAGTCCACCGAGGGACAGGGGGCCTAATCAGCCCCAGCATTTT. The chain links TRBV19 to TRBJ1-5, with 12 positions matching TRBD1. The CDR3 contains 17 residues. The trim removed 5 bases at V and 4 bases at J, leaving 9 bases unmatched. Per germline, CDR1 LNHDA and CDR2 SQIVND (reference sequence).

This clone was picked up a small number of times. The chain combines TRBV7-9 with TRBJ1-6, with D possibly TRBD1 on 5 matching bases. Deletions cut 2 bases from V and 6 bases from J, with 8 bases between. Germline CDR1 reads SEHNR; CDR2 reads FQNEAQ (reference sequence). The CDR3 contains 14 residues. CDR3 nucleotides: TGTGCCAGCAGCTTACAGGGTGTTAATTCACCCCTCCACTTT. The encoded protein is CASSLQGVNSPLHF.

The chain couples TRBV5-5 to TRBJ1-6, with 10 bases identical to TRBD1. After removal of 2 bases from V and 5 bases from J, the junction contained 4 bases not matched to a gene. Germline V lookup: CDR1 SGHKS, CDR2 YYEKEE (reference sequence). The CDR3 covers 16 residues. The chain's CDR3 is CASSFPGTGDNSPLHF. The DNA of the CDR3 is TGTGCCAGCAGCTTTCCCGGGACAGGGGATAATTCACCCCTCCACTTT.

CDR3 nucleotide sequence: TGCAGCGGCCAATGGCACGGAGGCTACGAGCAGTACTTC. Translation: CSGQWHGGYEQYF. The chain is built from TRBV29-1 and TRBJ2-7, with TRBD2 as a possible D gene (5 bases). CDR1 is SQVTM, CDR2 ANQGSEA, per germline. The CDR3 is made up of 13 amino acids. V was cut by 7 bases and J by 3 bases, with 16 bases left in between.

The J gene is TRBJ2-2, the V gene TRBV28; 11 nucleotides match TRBD2. V was clipped by 3 bases and J by 5 bases; unmatched bases: 14. CDR3 size: 19 residues. CDR1 and CDR2 (germline): MDHEN, SYDVKM. DNA for the CDR3: TGTGCCAGCAGTTTCCCCGGAGTAGCGGGGGGGCCTGGGACCGGGGAGCTGTTTTTT. This encodes CASSFPGVAGGPGTGELFF.

The chain uses TRBV9 and TRBJ1-3, with D hard to call. CDR3 length: 16 residues. Germline CDR1 SGDLS, CDR2 YYNGEE. The V gene lost 3 bases and the J gene lost 0 bases, with 13 bases spanning the gap. CDR3 residues: CASSARAASSGNTIYF. The CDR3 DNA sequence: TGTGCCAGCAGCGCCCGGGCGGCGAGCTCTGGAAACACCATATATTTT.

This clone was seen just once. The rearrangement uses TRBV7-2 and TRBJ2-7; 7 positions agree with TRBD1. V trimming: 0 bases; J trimming: 3 bases; junction bases outside the gene matches: 8. Per germline, CDR1 SGHTA and CDR2 FQGNSA. This CDR3 region has 16 residues. This CDR3 is CASSLATGTAYYEQYF. As DNA, the CDR3 is TGTGCCAGCAGCTTAGCTACCGGGACAGCCTACTACGAGCAGTACTTC.

This chain uses TRBV4-2 with TRBJ2-5; 16 bases line up with TRBD2. The CDR3 is 18 residues long. From germline, CDR1 is LGHNA and CDR2 YNFKEQ. V shed 4 bases and J 7 bases; nucleotides not matched to a gene: 12. This CDR3 is CASSPRSGTSGGAVTQYF. The DNA of the CDR3 is TGTGCCAGCAGCCCCCGCTCCGGGACTAGCGGGGGGGCCGTGACCCAGTACTTC.

This clone occurred a few times. This rearrangement joins TRBV6-1 to TRBJ1-6, with 8 bases identical to TRBD1. CDR3 length: 15 residues. Trimming cost V 8 bases and J 9 bases; bases outside gene matches: 12. CDR1 is MNHNS and CDR2 is SASEGT in the germline V gene. CDR3 coding DNA: TGTGCCAGCTCTGATGCCAGGGGGCCGGGTTCACCCCTCCACTTT. Its protein product is CASSDARGPGSPLHF.

J is TRBJ2-7 and V is TRBV20-1, with 8 bases matching TRBD1. This CDR3 is 11 amino acids long. V shed 6 bases and J 3 bases; nucleotides not matched to a gene: 1. CDR1 is DFQATT and CDR2 is SNEGSKA in the germline V gene (reference sequence). In nucleotides, the CDR3 is TGCAGTGCGGGACAGGACTACGAGCAGTACTTC. This translates into CSAGQDYEQYF.

This sequence joins TRBV5-1 and TRBJ2-6; D ambiguous. V lost 7 bases and J 4 bases, leaving 12 bases between the germline ends. The CDR3 loop spans 14 amino acids. Germline loops: CDR1 SGHRS, CDR2 YFSETQ. Here the CDR3 DNA reads TGCGCCAGCCAAGCAGAAGCGGGGGCCAACGTCCTGACTTTC. Its protein product is CASQAEAGANVLTF. Drawing the rest from reference TRBV5-1 and TRBJ2-6, the complete variable domain is KAGVTQTPRYLIKTRGQQVTLSCSPISGHRSVSWYQQTPGQGLQFLFEYFSETQRNKGNFPGRFSGRQFSNSRSEMNVSTLELGDSALYLCASQAEAGANVLTFGAGSRLTVL.

The V gene is TRBV5-1, the J gene TRBJ2-2; 10 bases line up with TRBD1. CDR1 is SGHRS and CDR2 is YFSETQ in the germline V gene. The CDR3 extends over 16 amino acids. V lost 4 bases to trimming and J lost 4 bases; unmatched junction nucleotides: 7. CDR3 in amino acids: CASSASGTGATGELFF. Written as DNA, the CDR3 is TGCGCCAGCAGCGCTTCCGGGACAGGGGCCACCGGGGAGCTGTTTTTT.

Written as DNA, the CDR3 is TGTGCCAGCAGCTACGTAGGACAGGGGACCGGAGAAGCTTTCTTT. It translates to CASSYVGQGTGEAFF. The V and J genes are TRBV7-8 and TRBJ1-1; TRBD1 matches 9 bases. The CDR3 loop spans 15 amino acids. Germline values: CDR1 SGHVS, CDR2 FQNEAQ. V trimming: 4 bases; J trimming: 8 bases; junction bases outside the gene matches: 11.

The V call is TRBV28, the J call TRBJ1-3; 9 nucleotides agree with TRBD1. CDR3 length equals 14 residues. V shed 4 bases and J 4 bases; nucleotides not matched to a gene: 2. Germline V gene data show CDR1 as MDHEN and CDR2 as SYDVKM. The CDR3 protein is CASSWGTGGNTIYF. The CDR3 bases are TGTGCCAGCAGTTGGGGGACAGGGGGAAACACCATATATTTT. Drawing the rest from reference TRBV28 and TRBJ1-3, the complete variable domain is DVKVTQSSRYLVKRTGEKVFLECVQDMDHENMFWYRQDPGLGLRLIYFSYDVKMKEKGDIPEGYSVSREKKERFSLILESASTNQTSMYLCASSWGTGGNTIYFGEGSWLTVV.

This chain connects TRBV11-3 to TRBJ2-3, with 13 bases lining up with TRBD2. Looked up from germline, CDR1 is SGHNT and CDR2 is YENEEA. The CDR3 extends over 18 amino acids. V was pared by 6 bases and J by 1 base, with 10 bases of the junction left unmatched. The CDR3: CASSSTSGGAIGTDTQYF. The CDR3 DNA reads TGTGCCAGCAGTAGCACTAGCGGGGGGGCCATCGGCACAGATACGCAGTATTTT.

J is TRBJ2-7 and V is TRBV6-1, with 9 nucleotides matching TRBD1. This CDR3 is 13 amino acids long. Germline V CDR1 and CDR2: MNHNS, SASEGT. Trimming at V came to 3 bases and at J to 10 bases, leaving 7 bases not matched to a gene. This chain's CDR3 is CASSDWTGVIQYF. The CDR3 coding sequence is TGTGCCAGCAGTGATTGGACAGGGGTCATACAGTACTTC.

This rearrangement joins TRBV5-1 to TRBJ1-1; D gene unclear. Trimming left V 0 bases short and J 1 base short, with 7 bases between. Germline assignment: CDR1 SGHRS and CDR2 YFSETQ. CDR3 size: 14 residues. The CDR3 region has the DNA TGCGCCAGCAGCTTGGAAACCGGGAACACTGAAGCTTTCTTT. This translates into CASSLETGNTEAFF.

The gene calls are TRBV5-1 and TRBJ2-2; a weak D match, TRBD1 (6 bases). V was shortened by 4 bases and J by 6 bases, with 19 bases between the two germline ends. Per the germline V gene, CDR1 is SGHRS and CDR2 is YFSETQ. This CDR3 is built from 16 residues. Here the CDR3 reads CASSRASDSNAGELFF. In DNA, the CDR3 is TGCGCCAGCAGCCGGGCGTCGGACAGTAACGCCGGGGAGCTGTTTTTT.

The V gene is TRBV6-1, the J gene TRBJ2-7, with a possible D match to TRBD1 (6 bases). CDR1 and CDR2 (germline): MNHNS, SASEGT. Deletions cut 6 bases from V and 4 bases from J, with 19 bases between. The CDR3 is 15 residues long. CDR3 bases: TGTGCCAGCAGCCTACACAGGGCAGGGCTATACGAGCAGTACTTC. Protein product: CASSLHRAGLYEQYF.

This clone was detected a few times. The rearrangement joins TRBV5-4 to TRBJ1-4, with TRBD1 as a possible D gene (6 bases). Germline values: CDR1 SGHNT, CDR2 YYREEE (reference sequence). The CDR3 spans 13 residues. Trimming stripped 0 bases from V and 7 bases from J, with 7 bases between. This chain's CDR3 is CASSLGRGEKLFF. DNA of the CDR3: TGTGCCAGCAGCTTGGGCAGGGGTGAAAAACTGTTTTTT.

The V call is TRBV18, the J call TRBJ2-7, with a weak D call TRBD1 (6 bases). CDR1 is KGHSH and CDR2 is LQKENI in the germline V gene. The CDR3 loop spans 12 amino acids. V lost 2 bases and J lost 5, with 7 bases in between. The DNA of the CDR3 is TGTGCCAGCTCACCATCAGGGGACGAGCAGTACTTC. Its translation is CASSPSGDEQYF. Combining the CDR3 with reference TRBV18 and TRBJ2-7 gives the whole variable domain NAGVMQNPRHLVRRRGQEARLRCSPMKGHSHVYWYRQLPEEGLKFMVYLQKENIIDESGMPKERFSAEFPKEGPSILRIQQVVRGDSAAYFCASSPSGDEQYFGPGTRLTVT.

This sequence joins TRBV19 and TRBJ2-3, with TRBD1 identical over 7 bases. This CDR3 is built from 15 residues. In germline, CDR1 is LNHDA, CDR2 SQIVND (reference sequence). V shed 5 bases, J shed 1 base, and the junction held 6 bases outside the gene matches. CDR3 coding DNA: TGTGCCAGTAGTCTATACAGGGGAGGCACAGATACGCAGTATTTT. Its translation is CASSLYRGGTDTQYF.

V gene TRBV7-2 combines with J gene TRBJ2-1; D might be TRBD1 (5 bases). This CDR3 is built from 15 residues. V gave up 3 bases and J gave up 3 bases, with 12 bases separating them. Germline-derived CDR1 and CDR2 are SGHTA and FQGNSA. Here the CDR3 DNA reads TGTGCCAGCAGCTTCGACGGACAAGTCTACAATGAGCAGTTCTTC. Translation gives CASSFDGQVYNEQFF.

The chain joins TRBV6-5 to TRBJ2-7; 9 bases are shared with TRBD2. Germline CDR1 reads MNHEY; CDR2 reads SVGAGI. The CDR3 is 15 amino acids. Trimming took 5 bases from V and 6 from J; bases not matched to a gene: 11. The CDR3 sequence is CASSKPGLAIGEQYF. The DNA for the CDR3 is TGTGCCAGCAGTAAACCGGGACTAGCTATTGGCGAGCAGTACTTC.

This rearrangement joins TRBV27 to TRBJ2-3; the match to TRBD2 covers 9 bases. The CDR3 spans 14 residues. Trimming cost V 3 bases and J 5 bases; bases outside gene matches: 3. Germline CDR1 reads MNHEY; CDR2 reads SMNVEV (reference sequence). The CDR3 sequence is CASSFLAGRDTQYF. The CDR3 DNA reads as TGTGCCAGCAGTTTCCTAGCGGGGAGAGATACGCAGTATTTT.

This chain uses TRBV6-5 with TRBJ1-6; D uncertain. The ends were cut back, 0 bases at V and 5 bases at J, with 8 bases in the middle. Germline lookup yields CDR1 MNHEY and CDR2 SVGAGI. CDR3 length: 15 amino acids. The CDR3 nucleotides read TGTGCCAGCAGTTACTCGGGGATGGATAATTCACCCCTCCACTTT. Protein product: CASSYSGMDNSPLHF.